A selection of T cell receptor beta chains follows, all from one sample in a study of radiotherapy plus CTLA-4 blockade in lung cancer. TCRdb keeps only in-frame clones here, not all; method: immunoSEQ multiplex PCR. The sample yields approximately 41,000 clones, 60% to 80% seen once. The sequencing here drew on peripheral blood, taken from a patient treated with radiotherapy plus ipilimumab. These receptors originate from a human donor with non-small cell lung cancer who had stable disease on radiotherapy plus ipilimumab. CDR3s include the opening cysteine and the closing phenylalanine or tryptophan. Fields, in order: V gene, clone size, J gene, D gene, CDR3 DNA, CDR3 protein. D genes are given only for firm matches. The size entry is marked missing in some rows and otherwise reads once, few, many or a size class.

v_call: TRBV27; clone_size: .; j_call: TRBJ1-5; d_call: .; cdr3_nt: TGTGCCAGCAGTAGAGGAGGACTTAGCAATCAGCCCCAGCATTTT; cdr3_aa: CASSRGGLSNQPQHF
v_call: TRBV7-2; clone_size: once; j_call: TRBJ1-2; d_call: .; cdr3_nt: TGTGCCAGCAGCGTGCAGACAACCCACTATGGCTACACCTTC; cdr3_aa: CASSVQTTHYGYTF
v_call: TRBV27; clone_size: .; j_call: TRBJ1-4; d_call: .; cdr3_nt: TGTGCCAGCAGTTTACCGGATGAAAAACTGTTTTTT; cdr3_aa: CASSLPDEKLFF
v_call: TRBV2; clone_size: .; j_call: TRBJ2-7; d_call: TRBD1; cdr3_nt: TGTGCCAGCAGGGGGGACAGGAGCTCCTACGAGCAGTACTTC; cdr3_aa: CASRGDRSSYEQYF
v_call: TRBV6-4; clone_size: once; j_call: TRBJ1-1; d_call: .; cdr3_nt: TGTGCCAGCAGGCGGGAGTTCAACACTGAAGCTTTCTTT; cdr3_aa: CASRREFNTEAFF
v_call: TRBV7-2; clone_size: .; j_call: TRBJ1-2; d_call: .; cdr3_nt: TGTGCCAGCAGCTTAAGCCCGGGGGGGGAACGCCTTCGCGGCTACACCTTC; cdr3_aa: CASSLSPGGERLRGYTF
v_call: TRBV11-3; clone_size: .; j_call: TRBJ1-1; d_call: .; cdr3_nt: TGTGCCAGCAGCCTTTTGCCGGACACTGAAGCTTTCTTT; cdr3_aa: CASSLLPDTEAFF
v_call: TRBV5-8; clone_size: .; j_call: TRBJ2-6; d_call: .; cdr3_nt: TGTGCCAGCAGCTTCGAGGGGGCTGGGGCCAACGTCCTGACTTTC; cdr3_aa: CASSFEGAGANVLTF
v_call: TRBV29-1; clone_size: .; j_call: TRBJ2-7; d_call: .; cdr3_nt: TGCAGCGTGACCACCCGGGATCTCTACGAGCAGTACTTC; cdr3_aa: CSVTTRDLYEQYF
v_call: TRBV5-1; clone_size: .; j_call: TRBJ2-2; d_call: .; cdr3_nt: TGCGCCAGCAGCCGACTCATAGCCGGGGAGCTGTTTTTT; cdr3_aa: CASSRLIAGELFF
v_call: TRBV9; clone_size: few; j_call: TRBJ2-7; d_call: TRBD1; cdr3_nt: TGTGCCAGCAGCGTAGCTTCCGGGACAGGGGTCTACGAGCAGTACTTC; cdr3_aa: CASSVASGTGVYEQYF
v_call: TRBV6-5; clone_size: once; j_call: TRBJ2-5; d_call: .; cdr3_nt: TGTGCCAGCAGTTACGCGGCCACTGTTACCCAAGAGACCCAGTACTTC; cdr3_aa: CASSYAATVTQETQYF
v_call: TRBV19; clone_size: .; j_call: TRBJ2-7; d_call: .; cdr3_nt: TGTGCCAGCACAGACTCCTACGAGCAGTACTTC; cdr3_aa: CASTDSYEQYF
v_call: TRBV5-1; clone_size: .; j_call: TRBJ1-2; d_call: TRBD1; cdr3_nt: TGCGCCAGCAGCTTGGACACAGGGGGCGGAAACTATGGCTACACCTTC; cdr3_aa: CASSLDTGGGNYGYTF
v_call: TRBV28; clone_size: .; j_call: TRBJ1-1; d_call: TRBD1; cdr3_nt: TGTGCCAGCAGTTTGCTTCACAGGGGGACTGAAGCTTTCTTT; cdr3_aa: CASSLLHRGTEAFF
v_call: TRBV6-5; clone_size: once; j_call: TRBJ1-2; d_call: TRBD1; cdr3_nt: TGTGCCAGCAGTTACTTGACAGGGGTAGGCTATGGCTACACCTTC; cdr3_aa: CASSYLTGVGYGYTF
v_call: TRBV5-6; clone_size: .; j_call: TRBJ2-4; d_call: .; cdr3_nt: TGTGCCAGCAGCTTGGGTAGAGCCAAAAACATTCAGTACTTC; cdr3_aa: CASSLGRAKNIQYF
v_call: TRBV2; clone_size: .; j_call: TRBJ1-1; d_call: .; cdr3_nt: TGTGCCAGCAGTGAAAGGGGGAGGGGCACTGAAGCTTTCTTT; cdr3_aa: CASSERGRGTEAFF
v_call: TRBV7-2; clone_size: .; j_call: TRBJ2-7; d_call: TRBD1; cdr3_nt: TGTGCCAGCAGCTTAGGGTCTGGACAGGGGATCTACGAGCAGTACTTC; cdr3_aa: CASSLGSGQGIYEQYF
v_call: TRBV7-2; clone_size: .; j_call: TRBJ2-2; d_call: TRBD1; cdr3_nt: TGTGCCAGCAGATACAGGGGTGGGGGGGAGCTGTTTTTT; cdr3_aa: CASRYRGGGELFF
v_call: TRBV30; clone_size: .; j_call: TRBJ2-1; d_call: TRBD2; cdr3_nt: TGTGCCTGGAGCACGAAGCGGGGATACAATGAGCAGTTCTTC; cdr3_aa: CAWSTKRGYNEQFF
v_call: TRBV6-6; clone_size: .; j_call: TRBJ2-5; d_call: TRBD1; cdr3_nt: TGTGCCAGCAGTTACGCGGACAGGGCCGAGACCCAGTACTTC; cdr3_aa: CASSYADRAETQYF
v_call: TRBV7-8; clone_size: once; j_call: TRBJ1-6; d_call: .; cdr3_nt: TGTGCCAGCAGCTTCCCGGGGAATAATTCACCCCTCCACTTT; cdr3_aa: CASSFPGNNSPLHF
v_call: TRBV4-1; clone_size: .; j_call: TRBJ2-1; d_call: TRBD2; cdr3_nt: TGCGCCAGCAGCCAAGAGTCACTAGCGGGACTCTACAATGAGCAGTTCTTC; cdr3_aa: CASSQESLAGLYNEQFF
v_call: TRBV7-2; clone_size: .; j_call: TRBJ2-6; d_call: .; cdr3_nt: TGTGCCAGCAGCCCTACCCTGGTTGGGGCCTCTGGGGCCAACGTCCTGACTTTC; cdr3_aa: CASSPTLVGASGANVLTF
v_call: TRBV9; clone_size: once; j_call: TRBJ2-5; d_call: .; cdr3_nt: TGTGCCAGCAGCGTTTTAGGGACAATCCAAGAGACCCAGTACTTC; cdr3_aa: CASSVLGTIQETQYF
v_call: TRBV19; clone_size: .; j_call: TRBJ1-2; d_call: .; cdr3_nt: TGTGCCAGTAGTATAAACAGCGGCTATGGCTACACCTTC; cdr3_aa: CASSINSGYGYTF
v_call: TRBV10-3; clone_size: once; j_call: TRBJ1-1; d_call: TRBD1; cdr3_nt: TGTGCCATCAATTCCAGGGGGCGGGACACTGAAGCTTTCTTT; cdr3_aa: CAINSRGRDTEAFF
v_call: TRBV10-2; clone_size: .; j_call: TRBJ1-1; d_call: .; cdr3_nt: TGCGCCAGCAGTGAATGGGTTGAGGCTGAAGCTTTCTTT; cdr3_aa: CASSEWVEAEAFF
v_call: TRBV7-6; clone_size: .; j_call: TRBJ1-3; d_call: .; cdr3_nt: TGTGCCAGCAGCTTAGCTTACAGTTCGGGAAACACCATATATTTT; cdr3_aa: CASSLAYSSGNTIYF
v_call: TRBV6-1; clone_size: .; j_call: TRBJ2-1; d_call: TRBD1; cdr3_nt: TGTGCCAGCAGTGGATACAGGGGGAATGAGCAGTTCTTC; cdr3_aa: CASSGYRGNEQFF
v_call: TRBV19; clone_size: .; j_call: TRBJ1-2; d_call: .; cdr3_nt: TGTGCCAGTAGTATATCTCGGACGGGAGAGGCTGGCTACACCTTC; cdr3_aa: CASSISRTGEAGYTF
v_call: TRBV5-8; clone_size: .; j_call: TRBJ1-4; d_call: .; cdr3_nt: TGTGCCAGCAGCACCCTAGTGACAACTAATGAAAAACTGTTTTTT; cdr3_aa: CASSTLVTTNEKLFF
v_call: TRBV6-6; clone_size: .; j_call: TRBJ1-5; d_call: .; cdr3_nt: TGTGCCAGCATAGGAGGCTTCAATCAGCCCCAGCATTTT; cdr3_aa: CASIGGFNQPQHF
v_call: TRBV2; clone_size: once; j_call: TRBJ1-6; d_call: TRBD1; cdr3_nt: TGTGCCAGCAAGGACAGGGGATCCCTCCACTTT; cdr3_aa: CASKDRGSLHF
v_call: TRBV5-1; clone_size: .; j_call: TRBJ1-4; d_call: TRBD1; cdr3_nt: TGCGCCAGCAGCTTGGAGGACAGGGGGGGGGAAAAACTGTTTTTT; cdr3_aa: CASSLEDRGGEKLFF
v_call: TRBV6-4; clone_size: .; j_call: TRBJ1-1; d_call: .; cdr3_nt: TGTGCCAGCAGCGGCGGGACCTCGGGCACTGAAGCTTTCTTT; cdr3_aa: CASSGGTSGTEAFF
v_call: TRBV18; clone_size: .; j_call: TRBJ1-4; d_call: .; cdr3_nt: TGTGCCAGCTCACCACAGTATCAGGGTATTGTTGCAACTAATGAAAAACTGTTTTTT; cdr3_aa: CASSPQYQGIVATNEKLFF
v_call: TRBV11-2; clone_size: .; j_call: TRBJ1-2; d_call: TRBD1; cdr3_nt: TGTGCCAGCAGCCCAGGCACGGGACAGGGGGGATATGGCTACACCTTC; cdr3_aa: CASSPGTGQGGYGYTF
v_call: TRBV29-1; clone_size: .; j_call: TRBJ2-5; d_call: TRBD1; cdr3_nt: TGCAGCGTTGTAAGGACAGGGGCCTCAGGGACCCAGTACTTC; cdr3_aa: CSVVRTGASGTQYF
v_call: TRBV7-9; clone_size: .; j_call: TRBJ2-7; d_call: TRBD2; cdr3_nt: TGTGCCAGCAGCTCTCCCACCCTAGCGGGGGGGTCCTACGAGCAGTACTTC; cdr3_aa: CASSSPTLAGGSYEQYF
v_call: TRBV7-2; clone_size: .; j_call: TRBJ2-1; d_call: .; cdr3_nt: TGTGCCAGCAGCCCCCAAGCGGGGACATTATCCAATGAGCAGTTCTTC; cdr3_aa: CASSPQAGTLSNEQFF
v_call: TRBV6-1; clone_size: few; j_call: TRBJ1-5; d_call: TRBD1; cdr3_nt: TGTGCCAGCAGTGAGGGACAGGGGTTCAGTCAGCCCCAGCATTTT; cdr3_aa: CASSEGQGFSQPQHF
v_call: TRBV7-3; clone_size: .; j_call: TRBJ2-7; d_call: TRBD2; cdr3_nt: TGTGCCAGCAGCTCGGGGAGGGGCGCGCAGTACTTC; cdr3_aa: CASSSGRGAQYF
v_call: TRBV30; clone_size: .; j_call: TRBJ1-1; d_call: .; cdr3_nt: TGTGCCTGGAGTGTACAGCCCGGGGGTGAAGCTTTCTTT; cdr3_aa: CAWSVQPGGEAFF
v_call: TRBV11-2; clone_size: .; j_call: TRBJ1-5; d_call: TRBD1; cdr3_nt: TGTGCCAGCAGCAAAAGAGGACAGGGCTGGGGTCAGCCCCAGCATTTT; cdr3_aa: CASSKRGQGWGQPQHF
v_call: TRBV5-1; clone_size: few; j_call: TRBJ2-1; d_call: .; cdr3_nt: TGCGCCAGCAGCCTGGGACATTATGAGCAGTTCTTC; cdr3_aa: CASSLGHYEQFF
v_call: TRBV28; clone_size: .; j_call: TRBJ1-1; d_call: TRBD1; cdr3_nt: TGTGCCAGCAGTGTTAGACAGGGGCGGGCTGAAGCTTTCTTT; cdr3_aa: CASSVRQGRAEAFF
v_call: TRBV5-1; clone_size: .; j_call: TRBJ1-1; d_call: .; cdr3_nt: TGCGCCAGCAGCCCGACCAGGGGCACTGAAGCTTTCTTT; cdr3_aa: CASSPTRGTEAFF
v_call: TRBV7-9; clone_size: .; j_call: TRBJ2-1; d_call: .; cdr3_nt: TGTGCCAGCAGCTCGATCCAGGGGTTGAGCTACAATGAGCAGTTCTTC; cdr3_aa: CASSSIQGLSYNEQFF
v_call: TRBV9; clone_size: .; j_call: TRBJ2-1; d_call: TRBD2; cdr3_nt: TGTGCCAGCAGCATATCTAGCGGGGGGGGTAACAATGAGCAGTTCTTC; cdr3_aa: CASSISSGGGNNEQFF
v_call: TRBV7-2; clone_size: .; j_call: TRBJ2-7; d_call: TRBD2; cdr3_nt: TGTGCCAGCAGCTTAGATCCTAGCGGGACCTACGAGCAGTACTTC; cdr3_aa: CASSLDPSGTYEQYF
v_call: TRBV9; clone_size: .; j_call: TRBJ1-1; d_call: .; cdr3_nt: TGTGCCAGCAGCGTGGGCAGGGTCAACACTGAAGCTTTCTTT; cdr3_aa: CASSVGRVNTEAFF